The present T cell receptor (beta chain) was sequenced within a study of T cell responses to AZD1222 COVID-19 vaccine. Concerning this clone itself: What it binds is unknown.

Notes on the study in general: Recipients of AZD1222 seropositive at baseline numbered only five or six. As reported, nearly half of all spike-specific TCRs target variant regions that are unmutated.

Germline CDR1 reads MDHEN; CDR2 reads SYDVKM. This CDR3 is 15 amino acids long. Losses at the gene ends were 6 bases for V and 2 bases for J; bases not matched to a gene: 3. Samples with a second dose at about 4 or about 12 weeks were pooled together. Sequenced by immunoSEQ multiplex PCR; TCRdb stores in-frame clones only, minus some. The table records some 60,000 clones, nearly 90% of them present only once. This TCR was recovered from an adult who received the AZD1222 COVID-19 vaccine. The chain combines TRBV28 with TRBJ2-7, with 14 bases fitting TRBD2. Sample: peripheral blood, taken 28 days after the second AZD1222 dose. For the CDR3, the DNA is TGTGCCAGCAGGGCGACTAGCGGGAGGGCCTACGAGCAGTACTTC. Translating gives CASRATSGRAYEQYF.